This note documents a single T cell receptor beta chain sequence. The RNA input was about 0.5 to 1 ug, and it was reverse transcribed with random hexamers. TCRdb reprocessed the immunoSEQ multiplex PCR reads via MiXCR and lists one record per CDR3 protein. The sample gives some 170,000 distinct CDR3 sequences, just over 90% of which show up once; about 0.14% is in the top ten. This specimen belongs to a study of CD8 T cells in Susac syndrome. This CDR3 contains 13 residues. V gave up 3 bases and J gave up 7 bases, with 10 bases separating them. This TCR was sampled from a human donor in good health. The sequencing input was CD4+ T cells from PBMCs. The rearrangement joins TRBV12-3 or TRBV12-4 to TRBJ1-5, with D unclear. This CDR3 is CASSFRSEQPQHF. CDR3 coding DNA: TGTGCCAGCAGTTTCAGAAGTGAACAGCCCCAGCATTTT.